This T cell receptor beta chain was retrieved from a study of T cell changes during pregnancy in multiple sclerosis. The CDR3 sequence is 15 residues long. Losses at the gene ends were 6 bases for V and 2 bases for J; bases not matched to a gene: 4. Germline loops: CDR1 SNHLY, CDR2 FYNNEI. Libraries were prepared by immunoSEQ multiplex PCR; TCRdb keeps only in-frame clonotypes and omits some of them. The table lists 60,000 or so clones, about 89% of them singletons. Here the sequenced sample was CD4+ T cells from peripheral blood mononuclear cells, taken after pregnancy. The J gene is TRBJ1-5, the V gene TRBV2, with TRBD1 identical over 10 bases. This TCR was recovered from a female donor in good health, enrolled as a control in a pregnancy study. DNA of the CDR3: TGTGCCAGCAGATTGACAGGGGGCGGCAATCAGCCCCAGCATTTT. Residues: CASRLTGGGNQPQHF.